Listed below are T cell receptor beta chains from one sample, sequenced in a study of shared clonotypes between healthy human individuals. The table came from immunoSEQ multiplex PCR; TCRdb's copy has only in-frame clones and leaves some out. In the table there are millions of clones, about 94% of which are singletons. The sample comprised naive CD8+ T cells sorted from blood. Every receptor here comes from a man aged 18 to 29 in good health. Each CDR3 is given with its conserved first and last residue. A D gene is named only where the DNA matches it firmly. Size values are once, few and many counts, or a class for expanded clones, and some rows have none.

V gene: TRBV10-3
D gene: -
J gene: TRBJ2-1
clone size: -
CDR3 DNA: TGTGCCATCAGTGATGTTATGGAGAATGAGCAGTTCTTC
CDR3 protein: CAISDVMENEQFF

V gene: TRBV28
D gene: TRBD2
J gene: TRBJ2-1
clone size: once
CDR3 DNA: TGTGCCAGCAGTCGGGGGGAGTGGACTAGCGCTTACAATGAGCAGTTCTTC
CDR3 protein: CASSRGEWTSAYNEQFF

V gene: TRBV2
D gene: TRBD1
J gene: TRBJ1-2
clone size: -
CDR3 DNA: TGTGCCAGCAGTGATCCGGGACAGTACTATGGCTACACCTTC
CDR3 protein: CASSDPGQYYGYTF

V gene: TRBV5-1
D gene: -
J gene: TRBJ2-7
clone size: -
CDR3 DNA: TGCGCCAGCAGCTTCGATCCGGACAGTTCCATCCCATCCTACGAGCAGTACTTC
CDR3 protein: CASSFDPDSSIPSYEQYF

V gene: TRBV4-2
D gene: -
J gene: TRBJ2-1
clone size: -
CDR3 DNA: TGTGCCAGCAGCCAAGATTCCTGGAGGGGGAAGTTCAATGAGCAGTTCTTC
CDR3 protein: CASSQDSWRGKFNEQFF

V gene: TRBV27
D gene: -
J gene: TRBJ2-1
clone size: once
CDR3 DNA: TGTGCCAGCAGTTTATCAAATGAGCAGTTCTTC
CDR3 protein: CASSLSNEQFF

V gene: TRBV28
D gene: -
J gene: TRBJ1-1
clone size: -
CDR3 DNA: TGTGCCAGCAGGTCGGCTGAAGCTTTCTTT
CDR3 protein: CASRSAEAFF

V gene: TRBV6-4
D gene: -
J gene: TRBJ1-1
clone size: -
CDR3 DNA: TGTGCCATGTATAGGAGAGGGTACACTGAAGCTTTCTTT
CDR3 protein: CAMYRRGYTEAFF

V gene: TRBV9
D gene: TRBD1
J gene: TRBJ1-3
clone size: -
CDR3 DNA: TGTGCCAGCAGCGTCGACAGGGGACTCTCTGGAAACACCATATATTTT
CDR3 protein: CASSVDRGLSGNTIYF

V gene: TRBV30
D gene: -
J gene: TRBJ1-1
clone size: -
CDR3 DNA: TGTGCCTGGAGTAAAGAGGGCCCGAGGAACACTGAAGCTTTCTTT
CDR3 protein: CAWSKEGPRNTEAFF

V gene: TRBV28
D gene: -
J gene: TRBJ2-1
clone size: -
CDR3 DNA: TGTGCCAGCAGTACCACGGAGAACAATGAGCAGTTCTTC
CDR3 protein: CASSTTENNEQFF

V gene: TRBV4-1
D gene: -
J gene: TRBJ1-4
clone size: -
CDR3 DNA: TGCGCCAGCAGCCAAGAGGGCAGGGATGAAAAACTGTTTTTT
CDR3 protein: CASSQEGRDEKLFF

V gene: TRBV10-3
D gene: -
J gene: TRBJ2-2
clone size: -
CDR3 DNA: TGTGCCCCCACTCGGGGCGTATGGGGGGAGCTGTTTTTT
CDR3 protein: CAPTRGVWGELFF

V gene: TRBV6-5
D gene: -
J gene: TRBJ1-5
clone size: -
CDR3 DNA: TGTGCCAGCAGTCAGTTAGCTTATAGCAATCAGCCCCAGCATTTT
CDR3 protein: CASSQLAYSNQPQHF

V gene: TRBV13
D gene: -
J gene: TRBJ1-6
clone size: -
CDR3 DNA: TGTGCCAGCAGCTTAAGGGGTACGAAGTATAATTCACCCCTCCACTTT
CDR3 protein: CASSLRGTKYNSPLHF

V gene: TRBV30
D gene: -
J gene: TRBJ2-5
clone size: -
CDR3 DNA: TGTGCCTGGAAGGGACTGGGAGAGACCCAGTACTTC
CDR3 protein: CAWKGLGETQYF

V gene: TRBV4-3
D gene: -
J gene: TRBJ2-7
clone size: -
CDR3 DNA: TGCGCCAGCAGCCAAGATTTTGACAGCCTCTACGAGCAGTACTTC
CDR3 protein: CASSQDFDSLYEQYF

V gene: TRBV27
D gene: TRBD1
J gene: TRBJ1-5
clone size: -
CDR3 DNA: TGTGCCAGCAGTCCCGGACAGGATCAGCCCCAGCATTTT
CDR3 protein: CASSPGQDQPQHF

V gene: TRBV7-9
D gene: -
J gene: TRBJ2-3
clone size: -
CDR3 DNA: TGTGCCAGCAGCTTAGGAGTTAGGGGCACAGATACGCAGTATTTT
CDR3 protein: CASSLGVRGTDTQYF

V gene: TRBV2
D gene: -
J gene: TRBJ2-4
clone size: -
CDR3 DNA: TGTGCCAGCAGCCCAATGGGGCGGGGAAACATTCAGTACTTC
CDR3 protein: CASSPMGRGNIQYF

V gene: TRBV4-3
D gene: -
J gene: TRBJ1-2
clone size: -
CDR3 DNA: TGCGCCAGCAGCCAAGATCCGACGAGCCAAAATGGAGGCTACACCTTC
CDR3 protein: CASSQDPTSQNGGYTF

V gene: TRBV7-2
D gene: -
J gene: TRBJ2-7
clone size: -
CDR3 DNA: TGTGCCAGCAGCTCATACCTCCCCTACGAGCAGTACTTC
CDR3 protein: CASSSYLPYEQYF

V gene: TRBV19
D gene: -
J gene: TRBJ2-1
clone size: -
CDR3 DNA: TGTGCCAGTAGTAACGGAGCTAATGAGCAGTTCTTC
CDR3 protein: CASSNGANEQFF

V gene: TRBV30
D gene: -
J gene: TRBJ2-7
clone size: -
CDR3 DNA: TGTGCCTGGAGTGAGGACAGCGACGAGCAGTACTTC
CDR3 protein: CAWSEDSDEQYF

V gene: TRBV6-1
D gene: -
J gene: TRBJ2-7
clone size: -
CDR3 DNA: TGTGCCAGCATAGGAAGTGGGAGCCACGAGCAGTACTTC
CDR3 protein: CASIGSGSHEQYF

V gene: TRBV28
D gene: TRBD1
J gene: TRBJ2-7
clone size: -
CDR3 DNA: TGTGCCAGCAGTACTCGAGACAGGGGGGCCTACGAGCAGTACTTC
CDR3 protein: CASSTRDRGAYEQYF

V gene: TRBV4-1
D gene: -
J gene: TRBJ1-2
clone size: -
CDR3 DNA: TGCGCCAGCAGCCCCACAGAATCTAACTATGGCTACACCTTC
CDR3 protein: CASSPTESNYGYTF

V gene: TRBV11-2
D gene: -
J gene: TRBJ2-7
clone size: -
CDR3 DNA: TGTGCCAGCAGCTTCACACCATCCTACGAGCAGTACTTC
CDR3 protein: CASSFTPSYEQYF

V gene: TRBV7-9
D gene: -
J gene: TRBJ2-5
clone size: -
CDR3 DNA: TGTGCCAGCAGCTTAGCGCAAGGAGTGGGTCTCAAAATCCAAGAGACCCAGTACTTC
CDR3 protein: CASSLAQGVGLKIQETQYF

V gene: TRBV9
D gene: TRBD2
J gene: TRBJ2-7
clone size: -
CDR3 DNA: TGTGCCAGCAGCGTGGAAGCCGGGACTAGCGGGAGCTACGAGCAGTACTTC
CDR3 protein: CASSVEAGTSGSYEQYF

V gene: TRBV5-4
D gene: TRBD1
J gene: TRBJ2-5
clone size: -
CDR3 DNA: TGTGCCAGCAGCTGGACAGGCCCTCAAGAGACCCAGTACTTC
CDR3 protein: CASSWTGPQETQYF

V gene: TRBV9
D gene: -
J gene: TRBJ2-1
clone size: -
CDR3 DNA: TGTGCCAGCAGCGTAGGACTTAGCGGTTCCTACAATGAGCAGTTCTTC
CDR3 protein: CASSVGLSGSYNEQFF

V gene: TRBV2
D gene: TRBD1
J gene: TRBJ2-5
clone size: -
CDR3 DNA: TGTGCCAGCACCGCGGGACAGGGCGGAGAGACCCAGTACTTC
CDR3 protein: CASTAGQGGETQYF

V gene: TRBV25-1
D gene: -
J gene: TRBJ1-2
clone size: -
CDR3 DNA: TGTGCCAGCAGTGAAGTGGGAACAGAGTACTATGGCTACACCTTC
CDR3 protein: CASSEVGTEYYGYTF

V gene: TRBV30
D gene: -
J gene: TRBJ2-1
clone size: -
CDR3 DNA: TGTGCCTGGAGTCCTGACCCTCAAGAGCAGTTCTTC
CDR3 protein: CAWSPDPQEQFF

V gene: TRBV4-1
D gene: TRBD1
J gene: TRBJ1-2
clone size: -
CDR3 DNA: TGCGCCAGCAGCCAGCGACAGGGTTTGGGTGATGGCTACACCTTC
CDR3 protein: CASSQRQGLGDGYTF

V gene: TRBV11-2
D gene: -
J gene: TRBJ2-7
clone size: -
CDR3 DNA: TGTGCCAGCAGCTTAGAACAGGGAGGCTACGAGCAGTACTTC
CDR3 protein: CASSLEQGGYEQYF

V gene: TRBV6-5
D gene: TRBD2
J gene: TRBJ2-3
clone size: -
CDR3 DNA: TGTGCCAGCAGTTACTCTGCTAGCGGCGCGGCTGATACGCAGTATTTT
CDR3 protein: CASSYSASGAADTQYF

V gene: TRBV9
D gene: TRBD1
J gene: TRBJ1-4
clone size: -
CDR3 DNA: TGTGCCAGCAGCTCGGGACAGGGAAAGGAAAAACTGTTTTTT
CDR3 protein: CASSSGQGKEKLFF

V gene: TRBV5-8
D gene: -
J gene: TRBJ1-3
clone size: -
CDR3 DNA: TGTGCCAGCCATCCCCAGGGGATCTCTGGAAACACCATATATTTT
CDR3 protein: CASHPQGISGNTIYF

V gene: TRBV5-5
D gene: -
J gene: TRBJ1-1
clone size: once
CDR3 DNA: TGTGCCAGCAGCTTAGCCCAGGCACGAGGGAACACTGAAGCTTTCTTT
CDR3 protein: CASSLAQARGNTEAFF

V gene: TRBV7-9
D gene: -
J gene: TRBJ2-7
clone size: -
CDR3 DNA: TGTGCCAGCAGCTTAGGGGACATCGAGCAGTACTTC
CDR3 protein: CASSLGDIEQYF

V gene: TRBV20-1
D gene: -
J gene: TRBJ2-3
clone size: -
CDR3 DNA: TGCAGTGCTAGAGAGATGGGTACGCAGTATTTT
CDR3 protein: CSAREMGTQYF

V gene: TRBV4-1
D gene: TRBD1
J gene: TRBJ2-5
clone size: -
CDR3 DNA: TGCGCCAGCAGCCCCCGACAGGGCTGGGAGACCCAGTACTTC
CDR3 protein: CASSPRQGWETQYF

V gene: TRBV7-9
D gene: -
J gene: TRBJ1-1
clone size: -
CDR3 DNA: TGTGCCAGCAGCCAAGGACTTACAACGACTGAAGCTTTCTTT
CDR3 protein: CASSQGLTTTEAFF

V gene: TRBV2
D gene: -
J gene: TRBJ2-7
clone size: -
CDR3 DNA: TGTGCCAGCACCCAGGGGTTCAACGAGCAGTACTTC
CDR3 protein: CASTQGFNEQYF

V gene: TRBV5-1
D gene: -
J gene: TRBJ1-1
clone size: -
CDR3 DNA: TGCGCCAGCAGCCCTGGGCCTGGGGGTTGGTACACTGAAGCTTTCTTT
CDR3 protein: CASSPGPGGWYTEAFF

V gene: TRBV19
D gene: TRBD1
J gene: TRBJ1-1
clone size: -
CDR3 DNA: TGTGCCAGTAGTATAACACAGGGGGCCTACGTGCGGGACACTGAAGCTTTCTTT
CDR3 protein: CASSITQGAYVRDTEAFF

V gene: TRBV6-1
D gene: TRBD1
J gene: TRBJ1-2
clone size: few
CDR3 DNA: TGTGCCAGCAGTGAAGACAGGGGTTACTATGGCTACACCTTC
CDR3 protein: CASSEDRGYYGYTF

V gene: TRBV2
D gene: -
J gene: TRBJ1-1
clone size: -
CDR3 DNA: TGTGCCAGCAGTTCTACAGGGTACACTGAAGCTTTCTTT
CDR3 protein: CASSSTGYTEAFF

V gene: TRBV19
D gene: -
J gene: TRBJ1-1
clone size: -
CDR3 DNA: TGTGCCAGTAGTATAACCCCCGGTGCAGGCCGGAACACTGAAGCTTTCTTT
CDR3 protein: CASSITPGAGRNTEAFF